These 10 T cell receptor beta chains were all obtained from the same sample, sequenced in a study of blood T cell repertoires in COVID-19. Profiled with immunoSEQ multiplex PCR; TCRdb holds only in-frame clones, not every one. The table includes approximately 13,000 clones, about 83% detected once. Sequenced: peripheral blood. The receptor set was obtained from a woman in her sixties or seventies with acute or convalescent COVID-19.

V is TRBV7-9 and J is TRBJ1-1, with D unresolved. The V gene's germline CDR1 is SEHNR and CDR2 FQNEAQ (reference sequence). This CDR3 comprises 18 residues. The ends were cut back, 1 base at V and 1 base at J, with 19 bases in the middle. The CDR3 DNA is TGTGCCAGCAGCTTAGTTGTGGTCACTTTGGGCCCGAACACTGAAGCTTTCTTT. Translated, it gives CASSLVVVTLGPNTEAFF.

The genes are TRBV14 and TRBJ2-7; D possibly corresponds to TRBD2 (7 bases). The CDR3 consists of 16 residues. Trimming shortened V by 5 bases and J by 7 bases, and 24 bases separated the two germline ends. Per germline, CDR1 SGHDN and CDR2 FVKESK. CDR3 nucleotide sequence: TGTGCCAGCAGCGAGGTGGCGGGGGCAAGGGGATTGGAGCAGTACTTC. Its translation is CASSEVAGARGLEQYF.

The gene calls are TRBV7-9 and TRBJ1-4; no firm D call. The CDR3 runs 14 residues. Trimming left V 4 bases short and J 3 bases short, with 9 bases between. Germline assignment: CDR1 SEHNR and CDR2 FQNEAQ (reference sequence). The CDR3 loop reads CASSSRQSNEKLFF. CDR3 bases: TGTGCCAGCAGCTCCAGGCAGTCTAATGAAAAACTGTTTTTT.

Of note for this clone: At the DNA level, this CDR3 is encoded by other sequences in the same sample as well. The chain has TRBV7-2 and TRBJ1-3; D is perhaps TRBD1 (6 bases). CDR1 and CDR2 from the germline V gene are SGHTA and FQGNSA. V lost 1 base and J 2 bases, leaving 12 bases between the germline ends. CDR3 length equals 16 residues. The DNA of the CDR3 is TGTGCCAGCAGCTTAGAGCAGGGGTTGGCTGGAAACACCATATATTTT. It codes for CASSLEQGLAGNTIYF.

This chain uses TRBV10-2 with TRBJ2-1; 11 bases map to TRBD1. The ends lost 8 bases at V and 2 bases at J; junction bases unmatched: 5. Germline V CDR1 and CDR2: WSHSY, SAAADI. This CDR3 is 15 amino acids long. The CDR3 reads CASGDRGRAYNEQFF. The CDR3 DNA is TGCGCCAGCGGGGACAGGGGGAGAGCCTACAATGAGCAGTTCTTC.

The gene calls are TRBV9 and TRBJ2-2; 10 bases match TRBD1. Per the germline V gene, CDR1 is SGDLS and CDR2 is YYNGEE. The V and J ends lost 0 bases and 3 bases, in that order; junction bases with no gene match: 5. The CDR3 spans 17 residues. As DNA, the CDR3 is TGTGCCAGCAGCGTAGCGACAGGGGGCGGCTACACCGGGGAGCTGTTTTTT. Translation gives CASSVATGGGYTGELFF.

CDR3 sequence reads: CASSLQGLYNSPLHF. As DNA, the CDR3 is TGCGCCAGCAGCTTACAGGGCCTCTATAATTCACCCCTCCACTTT. This chain joins TRBV5-1 and TRBJ1-6, with a tentative D call TRBD1 (6 bases). V lost 2 bases, J lost 3 bases, and 9 bases lay in between. Germline CDR1 SGHRS, CDR2 YFSETQ. The CDR3 sequence is 15 residues long.

This chain connects TRBV28 to TRBJ1-3; TRBD1 matches 7 bases. CDR3 length: 19 amino acids. The germline V gene has CDR1 MDHEN and CDR2 SYDVKM. With V trimmed by 7 bases and J by 3 bases, 21 bases remained unmatched. CDR3 DNA: TGTGCCAGCACCCCAGGAGTCGGACAGGTCAGAGCGGGTGGAAACACCATATATTTT. Protein: CASTPGVGQVRAGGNTIYF.

The chain couples TRBV3-1 (or the pseudogene TRBV3-2) to TRBJ1-1; D ambiguous. Germline CDR1 is LGHDT and CDR2 is YNNKEL (reference sequence). This CDR3 has 14 residues. V was pared by 2 bases and J by 1 base, with 8 bases between. CDR3 loop: CASSQIAGNTEAFF. The CDR3 DNA sequence: TGTGCCAGCAGCCAAATCGCGGGGAACACTGAAGCTTTCTTT.

The rearrangement links TRBV24-1 to TRBJ2-7; D remains unclear. V was clipped by 4 bases and J by 0 bases, with 12 bases between them. Germline assignment: CDR1 KGHDR and CDR2 SFDVKD. The CDR3 loop spans 15 amino acids. CDR3: CATSDGAAFSYEQYF. For the CDR3, the DNA is TGTGCCACCAGTGACGGCGCAGCGTTCTCCTACGAGCAGTACTTC.